This TCR beta chain was recovered during a study of T cells in Graves' hyperthyroidism and ophthalmopathy. Overall study results and limits: Blood held most thyroid clonotypes expanded above 0.001 frequency. Classification by a 13 V-J model distinguished ophthalmopathy from stable hyperthyroidism. Model-based prediction identified ophthalmopathy a median about 6 months prior to its onset.

Regions amplified from RNA transcripts were the TCR beta CDR3 regions. The HTBI primer set served for first-round RT-PCR of the TCR CDR3. From the multiplex PCR reads, TCRdb called clonotypes with MiXCR, one entry per CDR3 protein. The data show 300,000 to 400,000 distinct CDR3 sequences, with 15% to 20% seen just once and 49% held by the top ten. Clinical symptoms, serum thyroxine and TRAb, thyroid ultrasound and orbital computed tomography together formed the diagnostic basis. This clonotype was detected ten times or more. Its antigen is still unknown. Germline loops: CDR1 SNHLY, CDR2 FYNNEI. The CDR3 is 11 residues long. Trimming took 5 bases from V and 14 from J, leaving 13 bases between them.

Input material: blood. The rearrangement uses TRBV2 and TRBJ2-1; a weak D match, TRBD2 (6 bases). This sequence originates from a woman in her forties or fifties with Graves' hyperthyroidism. CDR3 region: CASSRTGGEFF. In nucleotides, the CDR3 is TGTGCCAGCAGTAGAACAGGCGGGGAGTTCTTC. The complete variable domain, with remaining parts taken from reference TRBV2 and TRBJ2-1, reads EPEVTQTPSHQVTQMGQEVILRCVPISNHLYFYWYRQILGQKVEFLVSFYNNEISEKSEIFDDQFSVERPDGSNFTLKIRSTKLEDSAMYFCASSRTGGEFFGPGTRLTVL.